Shown below are 5 T cell receptor beta chains from a single sample sequenced in a study of T cell repertoires in cytomegalovirus infection. Their recognized antigens are unknown. TCRdb redid the calling of the reads with MiXCR, one entry per CDR3 protein. The table shows some 68,000 distinct CDR3 sequences, with approximately 22% occurring only once. The sequenced material came from PBMCs, sequenced either directly or after in vitro stimulation (not recorded which). The source of these receptors is a human donor in good health (CMV status not recorded). Some clones in this sample may be carry-over from other donors' samples.

At least ten counts were recorded for this clonotype. The chain recombines TRBV11-3 with TRBJ2-1; tentative D call: TRBD1 (6 bases). From germline, CDR1 is SGHNT and CDR2 YENEEA. The CDR3 is made up of 15 amino acids. Trimming took off 5 bases at V and 9 bases at J, with 20 bases between the two ends. CDR3 in amino acids: CASSGRLPRDIEQFF. The CDR3 nucleotides are TGTGCCAGCAGCGGGCGACTCCCCCGGGACATTGAGCAGTTCTTC. The full variable domain, in which reference TRBV11-3 and TRBJ2-1 provide the parts outside the CDR3, is EAGVVQSPRYKIIEKKQPVAFWCNPISGHNTLYWYLQNLGQGPELLIRYENEEAVDDSQLPKDRFSAERLKGVDSTLKIQPAELGDSAVYLCASSGRLPRDIEQFFGPGTRLTVL.

The CDR3 here is CASSFQGRAYEQYF. CDR3 coding DNA: TGTGCCAGCAGTTTCCAGGGTAGGGCCTACGAGCAGTACTTC. V and J are TRBV28 and TRBJ2-7; TRBD1 might be the D (5 bases). Germline assignment: CDR1 MDHEN and CDR2 SYDVKM. This CDR3 is 14 amino acids long. V gave up 3 bases and J gave up 2 bases, with 11 bases separating them. Using reference TRBV28 and TRBJ2-7 for the parts outside the CDR3, the full variable domain is DVKVTQSSRYLVKRTGEKVFLECVQDMDHENMFWYRQDPGLGLRLIYFSYDVKMKEKGDIPEGYSVSREKKERFSLILESASTNQTSMYLCASSFQGRAYEQYFGPGTRLTVT.

In this sample, this clonotype turned up many times. The rearrangement links TRBV7-2 to TRBJ2-1; 7 bases align to TRBD1. With 4 bases clipped from V and 5 bases from J, the junction kept 11 bases outside the gene matches. The CDR3 spans 16 residues. Germline CDR1 SGHTA, CDR2 FQGNSA. For the CDR3, the DNA is TGTGCCAGCAGCTCGAGACCCGGGACAGTTAACAATGAGCAGTTCTTC. This codes for CASSSRPGTVNNEQFF.

V gene TRBV7-2 combines with J gene TRBJ2-5, with D unclear. The CDR3 is 13 residues long. V shed 8 bases and J shed 0 bases, with 10 bases lying between them. Germline V gives CDR1 SGHTA, CDR2 FQGNSA. The CDR3 region has the DNA TGTGCCAGCTCCATGACGTACCAAGAGACCCAGTACTTC. Residues: CASSMTYQETQYF.

This clonotype was counted a few times. The chain is built from TRBV4-1 and TRBJ2-1, with TRBD2 matching 11 bases. The CDR3 sequence is 21 residues long. Looked up from germline, CDR1 is MGHRA and CDR2 is YSYEKL. V trimming: 3 bases; J trimming: 3 bases; junction bases outside the gene matches: 19. The CDR3 nucleotides are TGCGCCAGCAGCCACCCTGGTCCGGACAGGGGAACTAGCGGGGGCTACAATGAGCAGTTCTTC. This codes for CASSHPGPDRGTSGGYNEQFF.